The source of this T cell receptor beta chain is a study of blood T cell repertoires in COVID-19. Study-level information: T cells, B-cell-depleted T cells, or PBMCs supplied cDNA or gDNA.

Assay used: immunoSEQ multiplex PCR; TCRdb lists only in-frame clones, some missing. There are 140,000 to 150,000 clones in the sample; about 88% occur only once, and 2.3% lies in the top ten. The ends were cut back, 1 base at V and 2 bases at J, with 15 bases in the middle. The CDR3 sequence is 16 residues long. Germline V gene lookup returns CDR1 MGHRA and CDR2 YSYEKL. Sequenced material: peripheral blood. The chain uses TRBV4-1 and TRBJ2-7, with D perhaps matching TRBD1 (6 bases). This TCR was recovered from a human donor in a cohort sampled during active COVID-19. This chain's CDR3 is CASSQVVADRTYEQYF. The CDR3 coding sequence is TGCGCCAGCAGCCAAGTTGTGGCCGACAGGACCTACGAGCAGTACTTC.